These 23 T cell receptor beta chains came from one sample sequenced in a study of CD8 T cells in ankylosing spondylitis. TCRdb recomputed calls from the 5' RACE reads with MiXCR, one row per CDR3 protein. The sample lists about 150,000 distinct CDR3 sequences; about an eighth were seen once. The sample taken for sequencing was blood, either unsorted or a sorted T cell fraction (not recorded which). Source of these receptors: a female donor with ankylosing spondylitis or in good health (not recorded which).

This clonotype was seen ten or more times. V gene TRBV7-2 combines with J gene TRBJ2-3; 14 bases fit TRBD2. Trimming at V came to 5 bases and at J to 5 bases, leaving 6 bases not matched to a gene. This CDR3 is 16 amino acids long. The germline V gene has CDR1 SGHTA and CDR2 FQGNSA. The CDR3 bases are TGTGCCAGCAGCGGGGGACTAGCGGGAGTTGTAGATACGCAGTATTTT. Protein: CASSGGLAGVVDTQYF.

This clonotype was seen ten or more times. This chain links TRBV2 with TRBJ1-2; the match to TRBD1 covers 7 bases. V lost 11 bases and J lost 8; bases outside the gene matches: 8. Germline loops: CDR1 SNHLY, CDR2 FYNNEI. The CDR3 has 11 residues. The CDR3 nucleotides are TGTGCCTCTTGGACAGGAAGCGGCTACACCTTC. Protein sequence: CASWTGSGYTF.

There are many counts of this clonotype. The chain combines TRBV12-3 or TRBV12-4 with TRBJ1-5; a possible D gene is TRBD1 (5 bases). This CDR3 has 13 amino acids. Trimming pared 5 bases from V and 4 bases from J, leaving 9 bases between. This CDR3 is CASSLQENQPQHF. The CDR3 region has the DNA TGTGCCAGCAGTCTACAGGAGAATCAGCCCCAGCATTTT.

This clonotype was seen ten or more times. This chain links TRBV11-2 with TRBJ1-5; no reliable D call. Germline loops: CDR1 SGHAT, CDR2 FQNNGV. The CDR3 runs 15 residues. Trimming removed 3 bases from V and 6 bases from J, with 15 bases in between. This CDR3 is CASSLFSGLGQPQHF. The CDR3 coding sequence is TGTGCCAGCAGCTTGTTCTCGGGCCTCGGTCAGCCCCAGCATTTT.

The sample holds many counts of this clonotype. The chain employs TRBV6-1 and TRBJ2-3; 10 bases match TRBD2. There are 14 residues in the CDR3. Unmatched junction bases numbered 6, after V lost 6 bases and J lost 6 bases. Looked up from germline, CDR1 is MNHNS and CDR2 is SASEGT. CDR3 DNA: TGTGCCAGCAGCCGCGGACTAGCGGAGGATACGCAGTATTTT. It specifies CASSRGLAEDTQYF.

There are many counts of this clonotype. The chain links TRBV5-6 to TRBJ1-1, with 8 bases aligning to TRBD1. The junction had 11 bases not matched to a gene; V was cut back by 1 base and J by 3 bases. CDR1 and CDR2 (germline): SGHDT, YYEEEE. CDR3 length: 17 amino acids. CDR3 region: CASSLLGQGGSDTEAFF. The DNA of the CDR3 is TGTGCCAGCAGCTTGCTCGGACAGGGAGGATCAGACACTGAAGCTTTCTTT.

The sample holds many counts of this clonotype. V and J are TRBV20-1 and TRBJ2-5; TRBD2 matches at 7 bases. With V trimmed by 6 bases and J by 5 bases, 15 bases remained unmatched. Germline V gives CDR1 DFQATT, CDR2 SNEGSKA (reference sequence). This CDR3 is built from 15 residues. CDR3 residues: CSAPWREQSSETQYF. CDR3 nucleotides: TGCAGTGCCCCTTGGCGGGAGCAATCCTCGGAGACCCAGTACTTC.

This clonotype was observed many times. This chain links TRBV12-3 or TRBV12-4 with TRBJ2-7; TRBD1 agrees at 7 bases. With 6 bases clipped from V and 5 bases from J, the junction kept 16 bases outside the gene matches. This CDR3 spans 16 amino acids. The CDR3, as DNA: TGTGCCAGCAGCCCTACCGAGGGGGCCCCTCGGGACGAGCAGTACTTC. Translation gives CASSPTEGAPRDEQYF.

This clonotype was counted ten times or more. The chain combines TRBV7-9 with TRBJ2-1, with a weak D call TRBD1 (7 bases). Germline CDR1 reads SEHNR; CDR2 reads FQNEAQ (reference sequence). The CDR3 spans 16 residues. Trimming pared 3 bases from V and 4 bases from J, leaving 16 bases between. In DNA form, the CDR3 reads TGTGCCAGCAGCTTCGCGGGACAGACCAAATACAATGAGCAGTTCTTC. Translated, it gives CASSFAGQTKYNEQFF. Full variable domain (rest looked up from reference TRBV7-9 and TRBJ2-1): DTGVSQNPRHKITKRGQNVTFRCDPISEHNRLYWYRQTLGQGPEFLTYFQNEAQLEKSRLLSDRFSAERPKGSFSTLEIQRTEQGDSAMYLCASSFAGQTKYNEQFFGPGTRLTVL.

Many counts were recorded for this clonotype. The chain links TRBV27 to TRBJ1-5; TRBD1 matches at 9 bases. V gave up 5 bases and J gave up 2 bases; unmatched junction bases: 10. The CDR3 extends over 17 amino acids. The germline V gene has CDR1 MNHEY and CDR2 SMNVEV (reference sequence). The DNA of the CDR3 is TGTGCCAGCAGTCCTGGACAGGGGTTAATGGGCAATCAGCCCCAGCATTTT. Translated, it gives CASSPGQGLMGNQPQHF.

This clonotype was counted many times. This CDR3 is CSAIHATNEKLFF. In DNA, the CDR3 is TGCAGTGCTATACACGCAACTAATGAAAAACTGTTTTTT. The chain uses TRBV20-1 and TRBJ1-4, with D unclear. V was clipped by 4 bases and J by 0 bases, with 6 bases between them. Germline CDR1 DFQATT, CDR2 SNEGSKA (reference sequence). This CDR3 has 13 amino acids.

Many counts were recorded for this clonotype. For the CDR3, the DNA is TGCGCCAGCAGTGAGGACCACCCTTACAATGAGCAGTTCTTC. As protein: CASSEDHPYNEQFF. V is TRBV10-2 and J is TRBJ2-1; no firm D call. CDR1 and CDR2 from the germline V gene are WSHSY and SAAADI. Trimming pared 2 bases from V and 4 bases from J, leaving 9 bases between. CDR3 length equals 14 residues.

This clonotype is labeled as medium-sized. The chain uses TRBV29-1 and TRBJ2-1, with 11 bases lining up with TRBD2. This CDR3 is 15 amino acids long. Germline V gene data show CDR1 as SQVTM and CDR2 as ANQGSEA. With V trimmed by 7 bases and J by 4 bases, 9 bases remained unmatched. CDR3 DNA sequence: TGCAGCGCCTCAGGAGGGACTAGCGGATACAATGAGCAGTTCTTC. Its translation: CSASGGTSGYNEQFF.

In its sample, this clonotype was seen many times. The gene calls are TRBV5-1 and TRBJ1-2; D is unclear. Germline-derived CDR1 and CDR2 are SGHRS and YFSETQ. The CDR3 covers 12 residues. Trimming stripped 4 bases from V and 4 bases from J, with 8 bases between. As DNA, the CDR3 is TGCGCCAGCAGCCCAAGTGGCTATGGCTACACCTTC. It translates to CASSPSGYGYTF.

The V and J genes are TRBV12-3 or TRBV12-4 and TRBJ2-2; 7 bases match TRBD2. This CDR3 spans 16 amino acids. J gave up 3 bases and V 5 bases, and 9 bases lay outside the gene matches. The CDR3 DNA sequence: TGTGCCAGCAGTCAATTTATGGGGGGGTACACCGGGGAGCTGTTTTTT. This codes for CASSQFMGGYTGELFF.

This CDR3 is CSAVLWDEQFF. Written as DNA, the CDR3 is TGCAGTGCGGTCCTCTGGGATGAGCAGTTCTTC. V and J are TRBV20-1 and TRBJ2-1; the D is unclear. V was cut by 6 bases and J by 8 bases, with 11 bases left in between. This CDR3 has 11 residues. CDR1 and CDR2 (germline): DFQATT, SNEGSKA (reference sequence).

The rearrangement uses TRBV25-1 and TRBJ1-2, with D tentatively TRBD1 (5 bases). Germline V gene data show CDR1 as MGHDK and CDR2 as SYGVNS. The CDR3 is made up of 14 amino acids. V was clipped by 1 base and J by 2 bases, with 8 bases between them. The chain's CDR3 is CASSEFGGNYGYTF. In nucleotides, the CDR3 is TGTGCCAGCAGTGAATTCGGGGGAAACTATGGCTACACCTTC.

This clonotype was observed at least ten times. This chain uses TRBV5-6 with TRBJ1-1; D perhaps matches TRBD1 (6 bases). The CDR3 loop spans 15 amino acids. CDR1 is SGHDT and CDR2 is YYEEEE in the germline V gene. The V gene lost 1 base and the J gene lost 5 bases, with 15 bases spanning the gap. CDR3: CASSLRGKWETEAFF. The CDR3, as DNA: TGTGCCAGCAGCTTGAGGGGGAAGTGGGAGACTGAAGCTTTCTTT.

Ten or more counts support this clonotype. The chain is built from TRBV20-1 and TRBJ2-1, with D tentatively TRBD2 (6 bases). This CDR3 has 15 residues. Trimming shortened V by 4 bases and J by 5 bases, and 18 bases separated the two germline ends. The germline CDR1 and CDR2 sequences are DFQATT and SNEGSKA (reference sequence). CDR3 sequence reads: CSATDRRGSDNEQFF. DNA of the CDR3: TGCAGTGCTACCGACCGGCGGGGTAGCGACAATGAGCAGTTCTTC.

The table lists this clonotype with a few counts. An end of the junction does not agree with germline; a read error may underlie this. This chain uses TRBV7-6 with TRBJ1-4, with D hard to call. Germline V gives CDR1 SGHVS, CDR2 FNYEAQ. The CDR3 loop spans 12 amino acids. Written as DNA, the CDR3 is TGTGTCAGCAGCCAAGGGAATGAAAAACTGTTTTTT. Translation: CVSSQGNEKLFF.

This clonotype was counted many times. The rearrangement joins TRBV24-1 to TRBJ2-5; 15 bases fit TRBD2. Germline CDR1 KGHDR, CDR2 SFDVKD. This CDR3 contains 16 residues. V lost 2 bases, J lost 5 bases, and 2 bases stayed unmatched. The CDR3, as DNA: TGTGCCACCAGTGATTCCGGACTAGCGGGAGGGGAGACCCAGTACTTC. It encodes CATSDSGLAGGETQYF.

This clonotype was seen at least ten times. The chain recombines TRBV11-2 with TRBJ2-2; no reliable D call. The CDR3 has 14 residues. Germline assignment: CDR1 SGHAT and CDR2 FQNNGV. Trimming pared 5 bases from V and 0 bases from J, leaving 7 bases between. CDR3 nucleotide sequence: TGTGCCAGCAGCCTTTCCGCGAACACCGGGGAGCTGTTTTTT. It codes for CASSLSANTGELFF.

This clonotype was recorded many times. The chain recombines TRBV10-2 with TRBJ1-1; a possible D gene is TRBD1 (6 bases). The CDR3 has 14 residues. Trimming took off 3 bases at V and 4 bases at J, with 12 bases between the two ends. Germline loops: CDR1 WSHSY, CDR2 SAAADI. The CDR3 DNA is TGCGCCAGCAGTGACTACGACAGGCGCACTGAAGCTTTCTTT. Its protein is CASSDYDRRTEAFF.